This TCR beta chain was sequenced in a study of neurological immune-mediated disorders. This clonotype was found many times. What it binds is not known. General observations from the study: HTLV-1-associated myelopathy had the most TCR clonal expansion, and multiple sclerosis had the least, less than healthy controls. Private repertoires in all groups were suggested by the finding that expanded clones across subjects shared no CDR3 amino acid sequences.

TCRdb recomputed calls from the 5' RACE reads with MiXCR, one row per CDR3 protein. The table shows approximately 30,000 distinct CDR3 sequences, with roughly 15% occurring only once. Per germline, CDR1 SGHTA and CDR2 FQGNSA. The CDR3 has 13 residues. V shed 3 bases and J shed 3 bases, with 8 bases lying between them. Specimen: PBMCs. The source of this sequence is a man between 65 and 85 years old in good health. The chain couples TRBV7-2 to TRBJ1-2; a weak D match, TRBD1 (5 bases). Written as DNA, the CDR3 is TGTGCCAGCAGCTTCAAAGGGGACTATGGCTACACCTTC. Amino acids: CASSFKGDYGYTF.